Sequencing of this TCR beta chain was carried out in a study of CD8 T cells in ankylosing spondylitis. Study results and limitations: A TCR beta motif made of several highly homologous variants seemed typical of ankylosing spondylitis blood. In peripheral blood, disease-linked CD8+ clones occurred at relatively low frequencies. Earlier studies detected some motif variants in reactive arthritis synovial fluid and blood.

TCRdb used MiXCR to reprocess the 5' RACE reads, holding one entry per CDR3 protein. Among some 450,000 distinct CDR3 sequences listed, under 20% were seen once. Concerning this clonotype itself: The antigen remains undetermined.

V gave up 5 bases and J gave up 8 bases, with 13 bases separating them. The CDR3 is made up of 13 amino acids. Germline CDR1 reads SQVTM; CDR2 reads ANQGSEA. Sequenced: blood, either unsorted or a sorted T cell fraction (not recorded which). This receptor was taken from a male donor with ankylosing spondylitis. The chain is built from TRBV29-1 and TRBJ1-6, with D maybe TRBD1 (6 bases). The CDR3 protein is CSVRSGAHSPLHF. Written as DNA, the CDR3 is TGCAGCGTTAGGTCAGGGGCCCATTCACCCCTCCACTTT. Using reference TRBV29-1 and TRBJ1-6 for the parts outside the CDR3, the full variable domain is SAVISQKPSRDICQRGTSLTIQCQVDSQVTMMFWYRQQPGQSLTLIATANQGSEATYESGFVIDKFPISRPNLTFSTLTVSNMSPEDSSIYLCSVRSGAHSPLHFGNGTRLTVT.